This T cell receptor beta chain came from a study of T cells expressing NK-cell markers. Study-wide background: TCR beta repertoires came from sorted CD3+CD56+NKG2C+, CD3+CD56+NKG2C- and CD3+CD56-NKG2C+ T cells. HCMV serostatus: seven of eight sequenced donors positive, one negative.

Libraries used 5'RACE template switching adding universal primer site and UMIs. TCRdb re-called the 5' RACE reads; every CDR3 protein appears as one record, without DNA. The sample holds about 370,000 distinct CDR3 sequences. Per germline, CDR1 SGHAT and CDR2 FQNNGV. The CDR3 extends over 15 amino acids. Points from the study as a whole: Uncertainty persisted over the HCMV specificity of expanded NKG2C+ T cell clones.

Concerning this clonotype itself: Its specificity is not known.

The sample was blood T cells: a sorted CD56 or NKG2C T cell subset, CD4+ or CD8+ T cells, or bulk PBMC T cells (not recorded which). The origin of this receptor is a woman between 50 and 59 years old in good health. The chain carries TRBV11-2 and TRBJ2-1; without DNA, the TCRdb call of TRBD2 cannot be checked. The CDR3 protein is CASSPLAGGYNEQFF.